One and the same sample provided the 26 T cell receptor beta chains below, sequenced in a study of cytomegalovirus exposure and HLA in healthy donors. PCR was performed using 60 Vbeta and 13 Jbeta primers. Here immunoSEQ multiplex PCR was the method, and the copy in TCRdb shows in-frame clones only, minus some. The sample yields roughly 200,000 clones, roughly 87% seen once. The material sequenced was PBMCs. These receptors all stem from a boy aged 2 to 10 in good health and CMV-seronegative.

The chain is built from TRBV30 and TRBJ1-2, with 7 positions matching TRBD1. The CDR3 is 11 residues long. Germline V lookup: CDR1 GTSNPN, CDR2 SVGIG (reference sequence). The V segment lost 1 base and the J segment 14 bases; nucleotides outside the gene matches: 7. CDR3 DNA: TGTGCCTGGAGTGGCGGGACAGTCAAGACCTTC. Protein product: CAWSGGTVKTF.

V gene TRBV28 combines with J gene TRBJ2-3; D is ambiguous. The CDR3 is 14 residues long. From germline, CDR1 is MDHEN and CDR2 SYDVKM. V shed 7 bases and J shed 6 bases, with 17 bases lying between them. The CDR3 is CASTPAGLRDTQYF. The CDR3 bases are TGTGCCAGCACCCCCGCAGGCTTACGGGATACGCAGTATTTT. The complete variable domain, with remaining parts taken from reference TRBV28 and TRBJ2-3, reads DVKVTQSSRYLVKRTGEKVFLECVQDMDHENMFWYRQDPGLGLRLIYFSYDVKMKEKGDIPEGYSVSREKKERFSLILESASTNQTSMYLCASTPAGLRDTQYFGPGTRLTVL.

As to this clone: At the DNA level, this CDR3 is encoded by other sequences in the same sample as well. The chain links TRBV27 to TRBJ2-1; D possibly corresponds to TRBD2 (7 bases). Germline-derived CDR1 and CDR2 are MNHEY and SMNVEV (reference sequence). This CDR3 is built from 15 residues. The V and J ends lost 3 bases and 6 bases respectively, with 15 bases between them. The CDR3 region has the DNA TGTGCCAGCAGTTTCGGTGGGGGGGCCGGCAATGAGCAGTTCTTC. It encodes CASSFGGGAGNEQFF.

The genes are TRBV10-1 and TRBJ2-7; TRBD1 is a possible D gene (5 bases). Trimming removed 3 bases from V and 8 bases from J, with 20 bases in between. CDR3 length equals 15 residues. Germline assignment: CDR1 WNHNN and CDR2 SYGVQD (reference sequence). The CDR3 DNA reads as TGCGCCAGCAGTGATGGGGCGCGCTCGAATTACCAGCAGTACTTC. It codes for CASSDGARSNYQQYF.

The V gene is TRBV19, the J gene TRBJ1-5; TRBD1 might be the D (5 bases). CDR3 length: 13 amino acids. Per the germline V gene, CDR1 is LNHDA and CDR2 is SQIVND (reference sequence). V lost 10 bases and J lost 3, with 13 bases in between. CDR3 loop: CAIAWGVNQPQHF. The CDR3 bases are TGTGCCATAGCTTGGGGGGTCAATCAGCCCCAGCATTTT.

The chain links TRBV5-6 to TRBJ1-3; D remains ambiguous. The V end lost 4 bases, the J end lost 7 bases, and 12 bases lay between the germline ends. Germline assignment: CDR1 SGHDT and CDR2 YYEEEE. This CDR3 is built from 13 residues. The CDR3 spells CASSTTSSNTIYF. DNA of the CDR3: TGTGCCAGCAGCACGACAAGTTCGAACACCATATATTTT.

This chain joins TRBV10-3 and TRBJ2-7, with 8 positions matching TRBD2. CDR3 length: 14 amino acids. V gave up 4 bases and J gave up 2 bases; unmatched junction bases: 4. Germline values: CDR1 ENHRY, CDR2 SYGVKD. The DNA of the CDR3 is TGTGCCATCAGTGGGGGACTAGAGCCCTACGAGCAGTACTTC. This gives the protein CAISGGLEPYEQYF.

The chain joins TRBV7-8 to TRBJ2-7; TRBD1 agrees at 11 bases. J was trimmed by 3 bases and V by 6 bases; bases with no gene match: 7. Germline assignment: CDR1 SGHVS and CDR2 FQNEAQ. The CDR3 consists of 15 residues. CDR3 sequence (DNA): TGTGCCAGCAGTTCCGGACAGGGGGCAGGCTACGAGCAGTACTTC. Protein sequence: CASSSGQGAGYEQYF.

The V and J genes are TRBV5-8 and TRBJ2-7; tentatively, D is TRBD2 (6 bases). V lost 10 bases and J lost 0, with 23 bases in between. Germline CDR1 SGHTS, CDR2 YDEGEE. The CDR3 is 16 residues long. The CDR3 reads CAGSPLGGPVSYEQYF. The DNA for the CDR3 is TGTGCCGGGTCCCCTCTAGGAGGGCCTGTCTCCTACGAGCAGTACTTC.

This clone came up a few times. The chain is built from TRBV18 and TRBJ2-6; 10 bases align to TRBD1. CDR3 length: 17 residues. The germline V gene encodes CDR1 KGHSH and CDR2 LQKENI. V trimming: 6 bases; J trimming: 2 bases; junction bases outside the gene matches: 7. The CDR3 bases are TGTGCCAGCTCGCAACTCGGGACAGGGGCTGGGGCCAACGTCCTGACTTTC. Translating it yields CASSQLGTGAGANVLTF.

The rearrangement uses TRBV5-4 and TRBJ2-7, with TRBD1 matching over 12 bases. V lost 1 base, J lost 4 bases, and 3 bases stayed unmatched. The germline V gene encodes CDR1 SGHNT and CDR2 YYREEE (reference sequence). The CDR3 has 15 amino acids. The chain's CDR3 is CASSLRDRGLYEQYF. The CDR3 coding sequence is TGTGCCAGCAGCTTGCGGGACAGGGGGCTTTACGAGCAGTACTTC.

In this sample, this clone turned up once. The chain combines TRBV5-1 with TRBJ2-3; 10 bases map to TRBD2. V dropped 6 bases and J dropped 4; count of bases not matched to a gene: 5. Looked up from germline, CDR1 is SGHRS and CDR2 is YFSETQ. There are 14 residues in the CDR3. CDR3: CASNLAGEADTQYF. CDR3 coding DNA: TGCGCCAGCAATCTAGCGGGAGAGGCAGATACGCAGTATTTT.

This chain connects TRBV30 to TRBJ2-3; maybe TRBD2 (6 bases). Germline CDR1 reads GTSNPN; CDR2 reads SVGIG (reference sequence). V lost 0 bases and J lost 5, with 24 bases in between. CDR3 length equals 18 residues. CDR3 residues: CAWSVLRGIPAAEDTQYF. Written as DNA, the CDR3 is TGTGCCTGGAGTGTACTCCGCGGGATCCCTGCCGCAGAAGATACGCAGTATTTT.

The chain has TRBV5-1 and TRBJ2-5; 7 bases align to TRBD1. Unmatched junction bases numbered 4, after V lost 3 bases and J lost 5 bases. The CDR3 is 13 amino acids. Germline CDR1 and CDR2: SGHRS and YFSETQ. Here the CDR3 DNA reads TGCGCCAGCAGCTACAGGGGCGAGGAGACCCAGTACTTC. It codes for CASSYRGEETQYF. Full variable domain (remainder filled in from reference TRBV5-1 and TRBJ2-5): KAGVTQTPRYLIKTRGQQVTLSCSPISGHRSVSWYQQTPGQGLQFLFEYFSETQRNKGNFPGRFSGRQFSNSRSEMNVSTLELGDSALYLCASSYRGEETQYFGPGTRLLVL.

The chain carries TRBV21-1 and TRBJ2-7; no DNA check was done on the table's D call, TRBD1. TRBV21-1 is an annotated pseudogene. The CDR3 runs 12 residues. CDR3 DNA sequence: TGTGCCAGCGGCGGACAGGGCCACGAGCAGTACTTC. Residues: CASGGQGHEQYF.

The CDR3 DNA reads TGTGCCAGCAGTTTAGAGTTGCGGCGGGCCTACGAGCAGTACTTC. Translation: CASSLELRRAYEQYF. The chain recombines TRBV28 with TRBJ2-7; tentatively, D is TRBD2 (5 bases). The V end lost 2 bases, the J end lost 2 bases, and 13 bases lay between the germline ends. Germline CDR1 reads MDHEN; CDR2 reads SYDVKM. The CDR3 is 15 amino acids.

This rearrangement joins TRBV11-3 to TRBJ2-5, with 11 bases that match TRBD1. V shed 3 bases and J 3 bases; nucleotides not matched to a gene: 3. CDR1 is SGHNT and CDR2 is YENEEA in the germline V gene. CDR3 size: 15 residues. Here the CDR3 DNA reads TGTGCCAGCAGCTTGAGGACAGGGGGCGAAGAGACCCAGTACTTC. Translating gives CASSLRTGGEETQYF.

V is TRBV15 and J is TRBJ2-3, with D possibly being TRBD1 (6 bases). CDR1 LNHNV and CDR2 YYDKDF come from the germline V gene (reference sequence). Between the trimmed V and J ends, which lost 8 bases and 1 base, there was a span of 13 bases. The CDR3 consists of 14 residues. The CDR3 nucleotides read TGTGCCACCGCCCTCGCAGGGGGCACAGATACGCAGTATTTT. Translating gives CATALAGGTDTQYF. The variable domain in full, with the rest retrieved from reference TRBV15 and TRBJ2-3, is DAMVIQNPRYQVTQFGKPVTLSCSQTLNHNVMYWYQQKSSQAPKLLFHYYDKDFNNEADTPDNFQSRRPNTSFCFLDIRSPGLGDTAMYLCATALAGGTDTQYFGPGTRLTVL.

This rearrangement joins TRBV28 to TRBJ1-2, with unresolved D. V lost 4 bases to trimming and J lost 2 bases, with 2 bases between them. The length of the CDR3 is 11 residues. CDR1 is MDHEN and CDR2 is SYDVKM in the germline V gene. CDR3 DNA: TGTGCCAGCAGTTCAAACTATGGCTACACCTTC. Residues: CASSSNYGYTF.

This clone was recorded a few times. The V and J genes are TRBV2 and TRBJ2-7; D possibly corresponds to TRBD2 (6 bases). V shed 4 bases and J shed 4 bases, with 11 bases lying between them. This CDR3 comprises 13 residues. The germline V gene encodes CDR1 SNHLY and CDR2 FYNNEI. The CDR3 spells CASSVWRDYEQYF. In nucleotides, the CDR3 is TGTGCCAGCAGTGTATGGCGGGATTACGAGCAGTACTTC.

The V call is TRBV19, the J call TRBJ2-2; D call uncertain. CDR3 size: 16 residues. The germline gives CDR1 LNHDA, CDR2 SQIVND (reference sequence). V dropped 0 bases and J dropped 8 bases, with 16 bases sitting between them. CDR3 loop: CASSIEPTTYWGELFF. CDR3 coding DNA: TGTGCCAGTAGTATAGAACCTACTACTTACTGGGGGGAGCTGTTTTTT.

This clone was counted once. The chain couples TRBV19 to TRBJ2-7; 8 positions match TRBD1. The germline gives CDR1 LNHDA, CDR2 SQIVND (reference sequence). J gave up 2 bases and V 8 bases, and 8 bases lay outside the gene matches. This CDR3 is 14 amino acids long. The CDR3 sequence is CASSPGTGPYEQYF. CDR3 bases: TGTGCCAGTTCTCCCGGGACAGGTCCCTACGAGCAGTACTTC.

The chain joins TRBV29-1 to TRBJ2-5; 10 nucleotides agree with TRBD2. There are 12 residues in the CDR3. V lost 7 bases and J lost 11; bases outside the gene matches: 10. The germline CDR1 and CDR2 sequences are SQVTM and ANQGSEA. The CDR3 coding sequence is TGCAGCGGAAGACTAGCGGGTAGAGAGCAGTACTTC. Protein sequence: CSGRLAGREQYF.

The chain uses TRBV2 and TRBJ1-2; D remains ambiguous. CDR3 length equals 16 residues. From germline, CDR1 is SNHLY and CDR2 FYNNEI. Trimming took 2 bases from V and 8 from J, leaving 21 bases between them. The CDR3: CASSERGPGPERGYTF. CDR3 nucleotide sequence: TGTGCCAGCAGTGAACGCGGGCCGGGTCCTGAGCGCGGCTACACCTTC.

The chain joins TRBV5-1 to TRBJ2-6, with a tentative D call TRBD2 (6 bases). Germline assignment: CDR1 SGHRS and CDR2 YFSETQ. Trimming stripped 4 bases from V and 4 bases from J, with 15 bases between. The CDR3 extends over 16 amino acids. Written as DNA, the CDR3 is TGCGCCAGCAGCAAGCACGGCGGGGAGGGGGCCAACGTCCTGACTTTC. Protein product: CASSKHGGEGANVLTF.

This clone was seen once. The chain combines TRBV7-3 with TRBJ2-5, with 9 bases aligning to TRBD2. V shed 6 bases and J 2 bases; nucleotides not matched to a gene: 7. This CDR3 has 15 amino acids. Germline assignment: CDR1 SGHTA and CDR2 FQGTGA. Here the CDR3 DNA reads TGTGCCAGCAGTCATGCGGGAGGGAATCAAGAGACCCAGTACTTC. Its protein is CASSHAGGNQETQYF. Drawing the rest from reference TRBV7-3 and TRBJ2-5, the complete variable domain is GAGVSQTPSNKVTEKGKYVELRCDPISGHTALYWYRQSLGQGPEFLIYFQGTGAADDSGLPNDRFFAVRPEGSVSTLKIQRTERGDSAVYLCASSHAGGNQETQYFGPGTRLLVL.